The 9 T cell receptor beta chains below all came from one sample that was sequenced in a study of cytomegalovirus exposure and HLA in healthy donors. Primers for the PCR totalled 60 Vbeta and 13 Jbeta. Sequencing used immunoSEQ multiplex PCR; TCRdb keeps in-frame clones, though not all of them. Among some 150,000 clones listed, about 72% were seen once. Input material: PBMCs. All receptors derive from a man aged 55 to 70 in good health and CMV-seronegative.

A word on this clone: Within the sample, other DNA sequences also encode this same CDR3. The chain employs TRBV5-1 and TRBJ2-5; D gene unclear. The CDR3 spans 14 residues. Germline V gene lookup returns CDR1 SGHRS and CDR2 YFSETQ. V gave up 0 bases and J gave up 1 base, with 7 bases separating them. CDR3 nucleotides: TGCGCCAGCAGCTTGGGGTCAGGCCAAGAGACCCAGTACTTC. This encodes CASSLGSGQETQYF. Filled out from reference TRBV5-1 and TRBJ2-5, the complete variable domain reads KAGVTQTPRYLIKTRGQQVTLSCSPISGHRSVSWYQQTPGQGLQFLFEYFSETQRNKGNFPGRFSGRQFSNSRSEMNVSTLELGDSALYLCASSLGSGQETQYFGPGTRLLVL.

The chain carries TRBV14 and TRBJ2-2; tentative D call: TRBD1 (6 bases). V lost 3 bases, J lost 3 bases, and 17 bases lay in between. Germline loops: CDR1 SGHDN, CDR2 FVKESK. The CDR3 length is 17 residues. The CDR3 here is CASSHLSGTSYTGELFF. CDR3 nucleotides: TGTGCCAGCAGCCATCTGTCCGGGACAAGTTACACCGGGGAGCTGTTTTTT.

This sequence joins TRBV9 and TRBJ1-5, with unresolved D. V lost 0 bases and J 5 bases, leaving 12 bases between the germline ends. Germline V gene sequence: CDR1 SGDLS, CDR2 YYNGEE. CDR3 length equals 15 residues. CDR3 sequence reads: CASSVAGRPYQPQHF. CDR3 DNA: TGTGCCAGCAGCGTAGCAGGAAGACCTTATCAGCCCCAGCATTTT.

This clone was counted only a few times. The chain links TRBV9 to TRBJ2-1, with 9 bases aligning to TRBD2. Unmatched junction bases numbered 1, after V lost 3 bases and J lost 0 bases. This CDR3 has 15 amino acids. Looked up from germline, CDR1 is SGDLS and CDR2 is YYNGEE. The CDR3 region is CASSASGNSYNEQFF. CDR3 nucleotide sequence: TGTGCCAGCAGCGCTAGCGGGAACTCCTACAATGAGCAGTTCTTC.

The CDR3 bases are TGTGCCAGCAGCCAAGACAGGGGTGGCACAGATACGCAGTATTTT. As protein: CASSQDRGGTDTQYF. The chain carries TRBV4-2 and TRBJ2-3, with a tentative D call TRBD1 (6 bases). Deletions cut 0 bases from V and 1 base from J, with 8 bases between. CDR1 LGHNA and CDR2 YNFKEQ come from the germline V gene. This CDR3 is 15 amino acids long.

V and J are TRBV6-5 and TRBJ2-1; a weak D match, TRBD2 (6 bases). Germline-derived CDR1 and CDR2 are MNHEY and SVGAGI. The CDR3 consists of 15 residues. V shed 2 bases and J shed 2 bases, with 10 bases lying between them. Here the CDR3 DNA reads TGTGCCAGCAGTTACGCAGCGGGCCCCTACAATGAGCAGTTCTTC. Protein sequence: CASSYAAGPYNEQFF.

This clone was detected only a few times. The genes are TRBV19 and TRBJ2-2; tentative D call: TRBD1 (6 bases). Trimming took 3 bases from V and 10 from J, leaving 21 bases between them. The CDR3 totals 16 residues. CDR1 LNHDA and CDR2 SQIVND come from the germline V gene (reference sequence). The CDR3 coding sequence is TGTGCCAGTAGTATTTTAGACAGGTTGGCGTATGAGGAGCTGTTTTTT. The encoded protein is CASSILDRLAYEELFF.

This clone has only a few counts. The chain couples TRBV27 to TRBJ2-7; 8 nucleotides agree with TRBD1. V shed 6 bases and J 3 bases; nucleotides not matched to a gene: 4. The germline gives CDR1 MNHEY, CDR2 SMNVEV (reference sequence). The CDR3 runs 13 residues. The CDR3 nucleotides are TGTGCCAGCAGACGGACAGGGAACTACGAGCAGTACTTC. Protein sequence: CASRRTGNYEQYF.

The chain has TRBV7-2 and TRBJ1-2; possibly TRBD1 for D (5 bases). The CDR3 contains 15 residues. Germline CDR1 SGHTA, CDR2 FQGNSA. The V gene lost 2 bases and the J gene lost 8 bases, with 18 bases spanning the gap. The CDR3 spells CASSLNGQGVSGYTF. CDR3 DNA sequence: TGTGCCAGCAGCTTAAATGGCCAGGGTGTTAGCGGCTACACCTTC. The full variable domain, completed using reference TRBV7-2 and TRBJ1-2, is GAGVSQSPSNKVTEKGKDVELRCDPISGHTALYWYRQSLGQGLEFLIYFQGNSAPDKSGLPSDRFSAERTGGSVSTLTIQRTQQEDSAVYLCASSLNGQGVSGYTFGSGTRLTVV.